This TCR beta chain was documented in a study of Ad26.COV2.S vaccination and SARS-CoV-2 variants (dated by TCRdb to 2020 to 2022). Background on the whole study: Vaccine-arm donors were drawn from COV1001, a multicentre, randomized, double-blind, placebo-controlled phase I-IIa trial of Ad26.COV2.S in healthy adults. Ad26.COV2.S was administered intramuscularly at 5 x 10^10 or 1 x 10^11 viral particles, either as a single shot or as two shots given 56 days apart. TCRbeta repertoire sequencing was used to assess the specificity and breadth of SARS-CoV-2-reactive T cell receptors after Ad26.COV2.S vaccination. The TCR-sequenced set comprised approximately 32 samples: some 19 Ad26.COV2.S vaccine recipients, 5 placebo recipients and 8 SARS-CoV-2 convalescent individuals. Trial participants were randomized into five groups of five: low-dose or high-dose Ad26.COV2.S given once or twice, or placebo on both occasions. Throughout the experiments and outcome assessment, investigators stayed blinded to trial group allocation. Summary of the overall study and its limitations: Higher spike-specific TCR breadth was observed in Ad26.COV2.S recipients than in placebo recipients (P = 0.0014). The authors noted that total T cell responses may have been underestimated by the TCR breadth and depth analyses. After vaccination, substantial breadth of spike-specific CD8+ and CD4+ T cell responses was reported. The study was not powered to compare responses between vaccine doses or regimens. Non-spike TCR breadth was comparable between vaccine and placebo recipients, consistent with the vaccine containing only spike.

The treatment or condition label here, explained by the study, means: about 20 received Ad26.COV2.S at low or high dose, single or two shots; several received placebo; per-sample allocation not given. Repertoires of vaccine and placebo recipients were sequenced from samples taken on day 63 after the first injection. Cohort 1b enrolled 25 to 30 adults aged 18-55 years at a single site in Boston, USA, between 29 July and 7 August 2020. Ad26.COV2.S consisted of a replication-incompetent adenovirus type 26 vector by which a prefusion-stabilized SARS-CoV-2 spike protein from the original Wuhan strain was expressed. The CDR3 goes from the cysteine to the phenylalanine over 14 residues. Kept here is only the CDR3 DNA, which spans 42 bases and is read in frame from base 1. The trim is 2 bases for V and 2 bases for J, with a gap of 8 bases between the germline ends. CDR1 and CDR2, per the germline V gene, are SGHRS and YFSETQ.

TCRbeta CDR3 regions were sequenced with the immunoSEQ Assay. After extraction, genomic DNA underwent amplification by bias-controlled multiplex PCR, followed by high-throughput sequencing. The study's own analysis went as follows. To quantify the absolute abundance of every unique TCRbeta CDR3 region, sequences were collapsed and filtered. Usable DNA was measured by amplifying reference genes present in all nucleated cells, and TCRbeta template counts were normalized to that usable DNA to estimate T cell fraction. Repertoire TCRs were annotated as SARS-CoV-2-specific by exact matching of V gene, CDR3 amino acid sequence and J gene to a known reactive TCR set. The reference SARS-CoV-2 TCR set was obtained from MIRA and was filtered for enrichment in COVID-19-positive ImmuneCODE repertoires, whereby public or cross-reactive TCRs were removed. Based on the MIRA antigens, annotated TCRs were further analysed at the level of specific ORF or position within ORF. Breadth was defined as the number of annotated unique rearrangements divided by the total number of unique productive rearrangements, and depth was defined as the summed frequency of the annotated unique rearrangements. TCR breadth was compared between groups using two-sided Wilcoxon rank-sum tests. In its TCRdb copy, this immuneACCESS table keeps in-frame sequences only and misses some clones. Where compared with another copy, unresolved V genes explain less than half of these, and the others have no known cause. From that table come the V and J calls and clone size; the DNA was used to work out D and trimming. Across this sample there are hundreds of thousands of clones, with around 92% seen only once. The top ten clonotypes cover approximately 1.5% of the sample.

Concerning this clone itself: The antigen it recognizes is unknown. The sample holds no much larger clone one base away, and base qualities are not on file.

Recombination connected TRBV5-1 to TRBJ1-3; TRBD1 is possibly the D segment (5 matching bases). The sequenced sample was peripheral blood, obtained in a trial of Ad26.COV2.S vaccine versus placebo. The TCR was taken from a person aged 18-65 years who received the Ad26.COV2.S COVID-19 vaccine or a placebo. The nucleotides read TGCGCCAGCAGCTTCGGGGCAGCTGGAAACACCATATATTTT. It translates as CASSFGAAGNTIYF.